These 8 T cell receptor beta chains came from one sample sequenced in a study of tumour-infiltrating T cells in Burkitt lymphoma. Data came from immunoSEQ multiplex PCR; TCRdb stores just in-frame clones and leaves some out. The sample shows tens of thousands of clones, less than 35% of them seen only once. Sample: tumor tissue. These receptors were taken from a human donor with Burkitt lymphoma.

The J gene is TRBJ2-7, the V gene TRBV6-5, with D tentatively TRBD1 or TRBD2 (5 bases each). The germline V gene has CDR1 MNHEY and CDR2 SVGAGI. The V end was cut by 0 bases, the J end by 7 bases, with 16 bases between. The CDR3 spans 15 residues. CDR3 in DNA: TGTGCCAGCAGTTACTCGGGGACCCGTTTTCCGGAGCAGTACTTC. This translates into CASSYSGTRFPEQYF.

V is TRBV11-2 and J is TRBJ2-2; D tentatively fits TRBD1 or TRBD2 (5 bases each). Germline V CDR1 and CDR2: SGHAT, FQNNGV. Trimming removed 1 base at V and 6 bases at J, with 18 bases between. There are 17 residues in the CDR3. The CDR3 loop is CASSLAPRGVRAGELFF. Written as DNA, the CDR3 is TGTGCCAGCAGCTTAGCCCCGAGAGGGGTTAGGGCCGGGGAGCTGTTTTTT. Complete variable domain (other parts from reference TRBV11-2 and TRBJ2-2): EAGVAQSPRYKIIEKRQSVAFWCNPISGHATLYWYQQILGQGPKLLIQFQNNGVVDDSQLPKDRFSAERLKGVDSTLKIQPAKLEDSAVYLCASSLAPRGVRAGELFFGEGSRLTVL.

The CDR3 loop reads CASSVRNEQYF. CDR3 coding DNA: TGTGCCAGCAGTGTAAGAAACGAGCAGTACTTC. The chain has TRBV6-1 and TRBJ2-7; no reliable D call. The V and J ends lost 4 bases and 5 bases respectively, with 6 bases between them. CDR1 MNHNS and CDR2 SASEGT come from the germline V gene. This CDR3 has 11 amino acids.

This clone was observed a few times. V usage is TRBV15 and J usage is TRBJ1-2; TRBD1 matches 9 bases. Germline values: CDR1 LNHNV, CDR2 YYDKDF (reference sequence). Trimming at V came to 0 bases and at J to 4 bases, leaving 0 bases not matched to a gene. This CDR3 has 14 residues. The CDR3 reads CATSREQGAYGYTF. The CDR3, as DNA: TGTGCCACCAGCAGAGAACAGGGGGCCTATGGCTACACCTTC.

V is TRBV5-4 and J is TRBJ1-6; the D gene is possibly TRBD1 (6 bases). Germline V CDR1 and CDR2: SGHNT, YYREEE (reference sequence). The CDR3 is made up of 13 amino acids. The ends were cut back, 4 bases at V and 10 bases at J, with 12 bases in the middle. The CDR3 reads CASSADSLSPLHF. CDR3 in DNA: TGTGCCAGCAGCGCGGACAGTTTGTCACCCCTCCACTTT.

The J gene is TRBJ2-2, the V gene TRBV6-6, with 8 nucleotides matching TRBD2. This CDR3 region has 12 residues. V dropped 7 bases and J dropped 9; count of bases not matched to a gene: 4. In germline, CDR1 is MNHNY, CDR2 SVGAGI (reference sequence). The CDR3 reads CASTAGGRELFF. CDR3 DNA sequence: TGTGCCAGCACCGCGGGGGGTCGGGAGCTGTTTTTT.

The table lists this clone with a few counts. This sequence joins TRBV20-1 and TRBJ1-5; D unresolved. This CDR3 spans 10 amino acids. Trimming left V 3 bases short and J 8 bases short, with 5 bases between. Germline CDR1 is DFQATT and CDR2 is SNEGSKA (reference sequence). The DNA of the CDR3 is TGCAGTGCTAGGGGAGAGCCCCAGCATTTT. Amino acid sequence: CSARGEPQHF.

With regard to this clone: Compared with germline, one end of the junction differs, possibly owing to a read error. The genes are TRBV7-9 and TRBJ2-5, with D possibly TRBD2 on 5 matching bases. CDR1 SEHNR and CDR2 FQNEAQ come from the germline V gene (reference sequence). This CDR3 is built from 13 residues. CDR3 loop: CASSWGVKETQYF. CDR3 DNA sequence: TGTGCCAGTAGCTGGGGAGTGAAAGAGACCCAGTACTTC.